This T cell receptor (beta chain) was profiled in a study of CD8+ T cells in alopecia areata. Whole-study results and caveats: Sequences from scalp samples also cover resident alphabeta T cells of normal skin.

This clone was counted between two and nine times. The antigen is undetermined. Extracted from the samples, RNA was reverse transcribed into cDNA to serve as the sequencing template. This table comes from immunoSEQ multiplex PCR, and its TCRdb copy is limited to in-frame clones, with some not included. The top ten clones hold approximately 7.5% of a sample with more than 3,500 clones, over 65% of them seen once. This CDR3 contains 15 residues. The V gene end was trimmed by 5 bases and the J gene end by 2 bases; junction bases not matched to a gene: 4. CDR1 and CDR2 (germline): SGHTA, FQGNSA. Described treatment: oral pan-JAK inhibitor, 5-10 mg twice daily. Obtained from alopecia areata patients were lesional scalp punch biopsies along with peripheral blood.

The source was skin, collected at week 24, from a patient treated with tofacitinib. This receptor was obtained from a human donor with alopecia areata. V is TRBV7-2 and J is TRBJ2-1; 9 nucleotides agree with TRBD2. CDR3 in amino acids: CASSGGGRAYNEQFF. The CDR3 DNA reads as TGTGCCAGCAGCGGAGGCGGGAGGGCCTACAATGAGCAGTTCTTC.